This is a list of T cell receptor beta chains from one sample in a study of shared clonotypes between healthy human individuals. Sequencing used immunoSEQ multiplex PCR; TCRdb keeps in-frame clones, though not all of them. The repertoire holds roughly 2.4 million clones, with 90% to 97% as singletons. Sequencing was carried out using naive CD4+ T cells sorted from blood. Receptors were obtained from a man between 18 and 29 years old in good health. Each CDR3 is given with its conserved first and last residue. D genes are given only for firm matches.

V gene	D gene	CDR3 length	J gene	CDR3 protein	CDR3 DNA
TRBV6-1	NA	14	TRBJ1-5	CASSGDTSNQPQHF	TGTGCCAGCAGTGGGGACACTAGCAATCAGCCCCAGCATTTT
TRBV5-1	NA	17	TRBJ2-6	CASSSSGKSSGANVLTF	TGCGCCAGCAGCTCATCAGGGAAGAGCTCTGGGGCCAACGTCCTGACTTTC
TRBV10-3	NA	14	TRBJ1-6	CAISGQSVDSPLHF	TGTGCCATCAGTGGACAGTCGGTAGACTCACCCCTCCACTTT
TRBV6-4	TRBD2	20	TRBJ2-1	CASARGASGLLPSSYNEQFF	TGTGCCAGCGCGAGAGGTGCTAGCGGGCTGCTCCCAAGCTCCTACAATGAGCAGTTCTTC
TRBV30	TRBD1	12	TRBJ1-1	CAWGTGRPEAFF	TGTGCCTGGGGGACAGGCAGGCCTGAAGCTTTCTTT
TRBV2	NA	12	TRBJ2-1	CASSEGYNEQFF	TGTGCCAGCAGTGAAGGTTACAATGAGCAGTTCTTC
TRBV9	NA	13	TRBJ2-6	CASMKAGANVLTF	TGTGCCAGCATGAAGGCTGGGGCCAACGTCCTGACTTTC
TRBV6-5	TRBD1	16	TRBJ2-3	CASSYSGGTGTDTQYF	TGTGCCAGCAGTTACTCGGGTGGGACAGGCACAGATACGCAGTATTTT
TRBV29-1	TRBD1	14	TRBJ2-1	CSVGTGSSYNEQFF	TGCAGCGTTGGGACAGGGAGCTCCTACAATGAGCAGTTCTTC
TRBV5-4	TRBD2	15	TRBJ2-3	CASSLGLAGADTQYF	TGTGCCAGCAGCCTGGGACTAGCGGGAGCAGATACGCAGTATTTT